This TCR beta chain was documented in a study of early T cells in non-severe SARS-CoV-2 infection. Using its own MiXCR run on the 5' RACE reads, TCRdb lists one record per CDR3 protein. In the table there are approximately 100,000 distinct CDR3 sequences, 13% to 15% of which are singletons. This CDR3 has 14 residues. Looked up from germline, CDR1 is MNHEY and CDR2 is SMNVEV (reference sequence). Trimming left V 5 bases short and J 7 bases short, with 15 bases between. This clonotype has just a few counts. Sequences were obtained from whole blood. V gene TRBV27 combines with J gene TRBJ1-5; D is perhaps TRBD1 (6 bases). The receptor comes from an adult who was a healthcare worker with PCR-confirmed SARS-CoV-2 infection or an uninfected control (not recorded which). The CDR3 sequence is CASSPLTGNQPQHF. The CDR3 DNA reads TGTGCCAGCAGTCCCCTAACAGGGAACCAGCCCCAGCATTTT.